What follows are 27 T cell receptor beta chains derived from one specimen sequenced in a study of T cells in Graves' hyperthyroidism and ophthalmopathy. TCR beta CDR3 regions were amplified from RNA. The study used the HTBI primer set for a first-round RT-PCR of the TCR CDR3. Each CDR3 protein gets one entry after TCRdb re-called the multiplex PCR reads with MiXCR. The sample lists more than 550,000 distinct CDR3 sequences; just under 45% were seen once. The sequenced sample consisted of peripheral blood or thyroid tissue (not recorded which). Receptors were obtained from an adult man with Graves' disease, either hyperthyroidism or ophthalmopathy (not recorded which).

The chain is built from TRBV11-1 and TRBJ2-7; 9 nucleotides align to TRBD2. The V and J ends lost 5 bases and 3 bases, in that order; junction bases with no gene match: 8. Germline V CDR1 and CDR2: SGHAT, FQDESV (reference sequence). The CDR3 has 15 residues. This CDR3 is CASSGLAGGLYEQYF. CDR3 nucleotides: TGTGCCAGCAGCGGTCTGGCGGGGGGGCTCTACGAGCAGTACTTC.

The CDR3 is CATSTGEEYQETQYF. The CDR3, as DNA: TGTGCCACCTCGACGGGGGAAGAGTACCAAGAGACCCAGTACTTC. The genes are TRBV24-1 and TRBJ2-5; perhaps TRBD2 as D (6 bases). This CDR3 region has 15 residues. Germline-derived CDR1 and CDR2 are KGHDR and SFDVKD. The V end was cut by 9 bases, the J end by 0 bases, with 16 bases between.

This chain uses TRBV2 with TRBJ1-2, with D unclear. V was clipped by 9 bases and J by 5 bases, with 4 bases between them. Germline CDR1 reads SNHLY; CDR2 reads FYNNEI. The CDR3 has 9 amino acids. CDR3 protein: CARDYGYTF. In DNA, the CDR3 is TGTGCCAGGGATTATGGCTACACCTTC.

The rearrangement uses TRBV6-1 and TRBJ1-6; 12 bases line up with TRBD1. V shed 7 bases, J shed 6 bases, and the junction held 13 bases outside the gene matches. The germline gives CDR1 MNHNS, CDR2 SASEGT. CDR3 length: 18 amino acids. This CDR3 is CASTGTGGASNLNSPLHF. The CDR3 DNA reads TGTGCCAGCACCGGGACAGGGGGCGCGAGTAACCTTAATTCACCCCTCCACTTT.

This chain connects TRBV5-1 to TRBJ1-1; D gene unclear. CDR3 size: 14 residues. Looked up from germline, CDR1 is SGHRS and CDR2 is YFSETQ. Trimming took off 0 bases at V and 4 bases at J, with 10 bases between the two ends. In DNA, the CDR3 is TGCGCCAGCAGCTTGGGGGTTATTGGCACTGAAGCTTTCTTT. Protein: CASSLGVIGTEAFF.

This clonotype was picked up many times. The chain links TRBV7-8 to TRBJ1-6; D remains unclear. Trimming took 0 bases from V and 14 from J, leaving 11 bases between them. The CDR3 totals 13 residues. The germline V gene encodes CDR1 SGHVS and CDR2 FQNEAQ. Here the CDR3 DNA reads TGTGCCAGCAGCTTAGCGGGGAGGACCTCCCTCCACTTT. Amino acids: CASSLAGRTSLHF.

This clonotype was counted many times. V gene TRBV2 combines with J gene TRBJ1-5; no definite D call. Germline loops: CDR1 SNHLY, CDR2 FYNNEI. CDR3 size: 12 residues. V was clipped by 5 bases and J by 3 bases, with 5 bases between them. DNA for the CDR3: TGTGCCAGCAGTAGGGCCAATCAGCCCCAGCATTTT. Residues: CASSRANQPQHF.

This chain joins TRBV7-2 and TRBJ1-1; 9 nucleotides align to TRBD1. The CDR3 is made up of 18 amino acids. Losses at the gene ends were 2 bases for V and 4 bases for J; bases not matched to a gene: 14. Germline values: CDR1 SGHTA, CDR2 FQGNSA. The CDR3 nucleotides are TGTGCCAGCAGCTTATGGACGACAGGGGGGCTCTTCTTCACTGAAGCTTTCTTT. As protein: CASSLWTTGGLFFTEAFF.

The chain joins TRBV19 to TRBJ2-7; the match to TRBD2 covers 13 bases. Germline V gene sequence: CDR1 LNHDA, CDR2 SQIVND (reference sequence). The CDR3 contains 14 residues. V dropped 7 bases and J dropped 4; count of bases not matched to a gene: 4. The CDR3 DNA sequence: TGTGCCAGTATAGGACTAGCGGGAGTGTACGAGCAGTACTTC. It is translated as CASIGLAGVYEQYF.

Concerning this clonotype: The CDR3 does not end in the conserved phenylalanine or tryptophan, so this is likely a read error. It is unclear where the CDR3 begins or ends on the DNA, so no DNA is shown, and the CDR3 is as TCRdb lists it. The CDR3 here is CASSERGDRY. The chain links TRBV2 to TRBJ1-5; TRBD1 is the table's D call and was not checked against the DNA. CDR1 is SNHLY and CDR2 is FYNNEI in the germline V gene. The CDR3 sequence runs 10 residues, both termini included.

This clonotype was observed a handful of times. The V call is TRBV20-1, the J call TRBJ2-7; no firm D call. Trimming pared 3 bases from V and 0 bases from J, leaving 9 bases between. In germline, CDR1 is DFQATT, CDR2 SNEGSKA (reference sequence). CDR3 length: 13 amino acids. The CDR3 DNA reads as TGCAGTGCTAGGGTTCGGCTCTCCTACGAGCAGTACTTC. Its protein is CSARVRLSYEQYF.

Of note for this clonotype: This may stem from a read error, because a much larger clone lies one nucleotide away. The rearrangement joins TRBV2 to TRBJ1-1; 10 bases are a match to TRBD1. The length of the CDR3 is 15 residues. CDR1 and CDR2 (germline): SNHLY, FYNNEI. With 4 bases clipped from V and 3 bases from J, the junction kept 5 bases outside the gene matches. CDR3 nucleotides: TGTGCCAGCAGTGCCACCGGGACAGGGGACACTGAAGCTTTCTTT. This translates into CASSATGTGDTEAFF.

The V gene is TRBV10-3, the J gene TRBJ1-2, with D possibly TRBD1 on 5 matching bases. The CDR3 covers 13 residues. From germline, CDR1 is ENHRY and CDR2 SYGVKD. V lost 10 bases to trimming and J lost 7 bases, with 19 bases between them. The DNA for the CDR3 is TGTGCCAGCAGCCATTGGCAGGGACGTGGCTACACCTTC. It specifies CASSHWQGRGYTF.

This rearrangement joins TRBV7-9 to TRBJ1-5; D unclear. Germline loops: CDR1 SEHNR, CDR2 FQNEAQ (reference sequence). The V end was cut by 3 bases, the J end by 4 bases, with 13 bases between. The CDR3 sequence is 15 residues long. CDR3 amino acids: CASSFDETQNQPQHF. The CDR3 DNA reads as TGTGCCAGCAGCTTTGATGAGACACAGAATCAGCCCCAGCATTTT.

Notes on this clonotype: At one end, the junction sequence differs from germline, possibly due to a read error. The gene calls are TRBV11-1 and TRBJ1-1; D unclear. CDR3 length: 16 amino acids. In germline, CDR1 is SGHAT, CDR2 FQDESV (reference sequence). The CDR3 DNA sequence: TGTGCCAGCAGCCCTCCCGCTGGGCGGATGAACACTGAAGCTTCCTTT. Its protein is CASSPPAGRMNTEASF.

V gene TRBV20-1 combines with J gene TRBJ2-5; D possibly uses TRBD1 or TRBD2 (5 bases each). This CDR3 comprises 13 residues. Germline lookup yields CDR1 DFQATT and CDR2 SNEGSKA (reference sequence). Trimming took off 4 bases at V and 3 bases at J, with 12 bases between the two ends. CDR3 region: CSANGDGEETQYF. The DNA for the CDR3 is TGCAGTGCTAACGGGGACGGTGAAGAGACCCAGTACTTC.

The chain combines TRBV7-9 with TRBJ2-7; 7 bases fit TRBD2. Germline values: CDR1 SEHNR, CDR2 FQNEAQ (reference sequence). The CDR3 sequence is 13 residues long. The junction had 3 bases not matched to a gene; V was cut back by 4 bases and J by 3 bases. CDR3 sequence reads: CASSSGGNYEQYF. The DNA of the CDR3 is TGTGCCAGCAGCTCGGGGGGTAACTACGAGCAGTACTTC. The variable domain in full, with the rest retrieved from reference TRBV7-9 and TRBJ2-7, is DTGVSQNPRHKITKRGQNVTFRCDPISEHNRLYWYRQTLGQGPEFLTYFQNEAQLEKSRLLSDRFSAERPKGSFSTLEIQRTEQGDSAMYLCASSSGGNYEQYFGPGTRLTVT.

V usage is TRBV24-1 and J usage is TRBJ2-5, with TRBD2 identical over 15 bases. The trim removed 3 bases at V and 7 bases at J, leaving 5 bases unmatched. Germline CDR1 reads KGHDR; CDR2 reads SFDVKD. This CDR3 is built from 16 residues. The DNA for the CDR3 is TGTGCCACCAGTGATAGGACTAGCGGGAGGGGGGTGACCCAGTACTTC. It specifies CATSDRTSGRGVTQYF.

The CDR3 loop is CASTRGDGSEQYF. The CDR3 DNA sequence: TGTGCCAGCACTCGGGGGGACGGATCCGAGCAGTACTTC. The chain employs TRBV2 and TRBJ2-7, with 7 bases lining up with TRBD2. CDR1 is SNHLY and CDR2 is FYNNEI in the germline V gene. CDR3 size: 13 residues. The junction had 9 bases not matched to a gene; V was cut back by 7 bases and J by 6 bases.

This clonotype was observed a handful of times. The rearrangement uses TRBV29-1 and TRBJ1-2, with D unresolved. Trimming stripped 1 base from V and 5 bases from J, with 14 bases between. CDR1 and CDR2 (germline): SQVTM, ANQGSEA. There are 14 residues in the CDR3. CDR3 bases: TGCAGCGTTGAAGCCGCGGGTCCCTCGTATGGCTACACCTTC. Residues: CSVEAAGPSYGYTF.

This clonotype was detected a few times. The chain combines TRBV7-9 with TRBJ2-5; D is perhaps TRBD2 (5 bases). Germline assignment: CDR1 SEHNR and CDR2 FQNEAQ (reference sequence). V lost 2 bases to trimming and J lost 5 bases, with 15 bases between them. This CDR3 comprises 15 residues. The CDR3 reads CASSLYLAGLETQYF. CDR3 bases: TGTGCCAGCAGCTTATATCTTGCGGGTTTGGAGACCCAGTACTTC. Filled out from reference TRBV7-9 and TRBJ2-5, the complete variable domain reads DTGVSQNPRHKITKRGQNVTFRCDPISEHNRLYWYRQTLGQGPEFLTYFQNEAQLEKSRLLSDRFSAERPKGSFSTLEIQRTEQGDSAMYLCASSLYLAGLETQYFGPGTRLLVL.

This clonotype has at least ten counts. The chain is built from TRBV7-2 and TRBJ1-1; D unclear. The CDR3 runs to 14 residues. With 2 bases removed from V and 1 base from J, the gap between germline ends came to 8 bases. Looked up from germline, CDR1 is SGHTA and CDR2 is FQGNSA. In DNA, the CDR3 is TGTGCCAGCAGCTTAACTTCCCAGAACACTGAAGCTTTCTTT. Translated: CASSLTSQNTEAFF.

In this sample, this clonotype turned up many times. V usage is TRBV12-3 or TRBV12-4 and J usage is TRBJ1-2; no definite D call. The CDR3 loop spans 14 amino acids. Between the trimmed V and J ends, which lost 5 bases and 3 bases, there was a span of 13 bases. CDR3: CASSPRSRDYGYTF. The CDR3 coding sequence is TGTGCCAGCAGTCCCAGGTCGCGGGACTATGGCTACACCTTC.

This clonotype was detected a few times. The V and J genes are TRBV2 and TRBJ2-7; possibly TRBD2 for D (5 bases). This CDR3 is 14 amino acids long. Germline values: CDR1 SNHLY, CDR2 FYNNEI. V was pared by 6 bases and J by 4 bases, with 16 bases between. The DNA for the CDR3 is TGTGCCAGCAGCCCCGGTGTAGGCGGGTACGAGCAGTACTTC. Translating it yields CASSPGVGGYEQYF.

The chain uses TRBV7-2 and TRBJ2-7; no firm D call. The CDR3 has 12 amino acids. Per the germline V gene, CDR1 is SGHTA and CDR2 is FQGNSA. Trimming pared 8 bases from V and 6 bases from J, leaving 14 bases between. The CDR3 protein is CASGKSLGEQYF. DNA of the CDR3: TGTGCCAGCGGCAAATCCTTGGGCGAGCAGTACTTC.

The rearrangement links TRBV6-1 to TRBJ1-1, with D unclear. The CDR3 has 12 amino acids. The V and J ends lost 5 bases and 6 bases respectively, with 10 bases between them. In germline, CDR1 is MNHNS, CDR2 SASEGT. CDR3 in DNA: TGTGCCAGCAGTTCCTTCGAAGCTGAAGCTTTCTTT. Translated: CASSSFEAEAFF.

This sequence joins TRBV7-9 and TRBJ2-2, with 10 bases fitting TRBD2. From germline, CDR1 is SEHNR and CDR2 FQNEAQ (reference sequence). V dropped 3 bases and J dropped 5; count of bases not matched to a gene: 9. The CDR3 spans 17 residues. CDR3 sequence reads: CASSFRAGGLGTGELFF. CDR3 DNA sequence: TGTGCCAGCAGCTTCAGAGCGGGGGGGCTTGGGACCGGGGAGCTGTTTTTT. Filled out from reference TRBV7-9 and TRBJ2-2, the complete variable domain reads DTGVSQNPRHKITKRGQNVTFRCDPISEHNRLYWYRQTLGQGPEFLTYFQNEAQLEKSRLLSDRFSAERPKGSFSTLEIQRTEQGDSAMYLCASSFRAGGLGTGELFFGEGSRLTVL.